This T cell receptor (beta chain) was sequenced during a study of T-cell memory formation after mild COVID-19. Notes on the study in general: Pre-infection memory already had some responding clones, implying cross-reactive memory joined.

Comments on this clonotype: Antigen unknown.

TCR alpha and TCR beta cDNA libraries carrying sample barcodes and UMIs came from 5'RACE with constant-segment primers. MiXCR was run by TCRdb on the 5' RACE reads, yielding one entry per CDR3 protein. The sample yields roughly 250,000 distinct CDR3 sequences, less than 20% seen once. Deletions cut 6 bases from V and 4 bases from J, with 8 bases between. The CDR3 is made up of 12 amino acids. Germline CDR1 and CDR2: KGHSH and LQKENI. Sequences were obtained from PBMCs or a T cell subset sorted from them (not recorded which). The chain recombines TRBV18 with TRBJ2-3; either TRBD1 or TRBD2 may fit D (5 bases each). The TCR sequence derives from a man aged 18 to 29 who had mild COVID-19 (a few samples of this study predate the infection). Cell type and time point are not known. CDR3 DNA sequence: TGTGCCAGCTCTCAGGGACCAGATACGCAGTATTTT. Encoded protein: CASSQGPDTQYF.